The next 23 T cell receptor beta chains were all read from a single sample in a study of T cells in Graves' hyperthyroidism and ophthalmopathy. What was amplified from RNA transcripts were TCR beta CDR3 regions. Researchers ran a first-round RT-PCR on the TCR CDR3 using the HTBI primer set. TCRdb re-called the multiplex PCR reads through MiXCR, storing one row per CDR3 protein. This sample has 500,000 to 650,000 distinct CDR3 sequences, with 15% to 20% found just once. Sequencing input: blood. These receptors originate from a woman in her late teens or twenties with Graves' ophthalmopathy.

The table lists this clonotype with many counts. The chain couples TRBV4-1 to TRBJ2-1; either TRBD1 or TRBD2 may supply D (5 bases each). V lost 2 bases and J lost 3, with 14 bases in between. CDR1 is MGHRA and CDR2 is YSYEKL in the germline V gene. The CDR3 extends over 16 amino acids. The CDR3 DNA reads as TGCGCCAGCAGCCAAAGGCGAGGGACCATCTACAATGAGCAGTTCTTC. Translated: CASSQRRGTIYNEQFF.

This clonotype was counted ten times or more. The chain links TRBV6-1 to TRBJ2-1; D not resolved. The CDR3 spans 17 residues. Germline V gives CDR1 MNHNS, CDR2 SASEGT. The ends were cut back, 9 bases at V and 2 bases at J, with 23 bases in the middle. CDR3 sequence (DNA): TGTGCCAGTCAATCCCCTTCCCCATTTAGGGCCTACAATGAGCAGTTCTTC. Its protein is CASQSPSPFRAYNEQFF.

At least ten counts were recorded for this clonotype. V and J are TRBV5-6 and TRBJ2-1; 8 nucleotides line up with TRBD2. The CDR3 covers 13 residues. J lost 7 bases, V lost 4 bases, and 4 bases had no gene match. Germline V CDR1 and CDR2: SGHDT, YYEEEE. CDR3 in amino acids: CASSMGGGNEQFF. Written as DNA, the CDR3 is TGTGCCAGCAGCATGGGCGGGGGGAATGAGCAGTTCTTC.

This clonotype has more than one count but fewer than ten. A much larger clone lies a single base off, so this may be a read error. The chain couples TRBV14 to TRBJ2-2; D remains ambiguous. V was cut by 3 bases and J by 6 bases, with 2 bases left in between. Germline CDR1 reads SGHDN; CDR2 reads FVKESK. This CDR3 contains 11 residues. CDR3 bases: TGTGCCAGCAGCCACGCCGGGGAGCTGTTTTTT. This encodes CASSHAGELFF.

This clonotype was counted ten times or more. The genes are TRBV27 and TRBJ2-1; either TRBD1 or TRBD2 may fit D (5 bases each). V lost 2 bases, J lost 0 bases, and 14 bases lay in between. The CDR3 totals 17 residues. CDR1 is MNHEY, CDR2 SMNVEV, per germline (reference sequence). CDR3 sequence (DNA): TGTGCCAGCAGTTTAACGGGACCTTTGAGCTCCTACAATGAGCAGTTCTTC. Its protein is CASSLTGPLSSYNEQFF.

This clonotype was counted many times. CDR3 amino acids: CASSQAGGNTGELFF. In DNA, the CDR3 is TGTGCCAGCAGCCAAGCGGGGGGGAACACCGGGGAGCTGTTTTTT. V usage is TRBV4-2 and J usage is TRBJ2-2, with 7 bases fitting TRBD2. CDR3 length equals 15 residues. With V trimmed by 1 base and J by 1 base, 0 bases remained unmatched. Germline CDR1 reads LGHNA; CDR2 reads YNFKEQ.

This clonotype was seen a single time. This chain joins TRBV25-1 and TRBJ2-7; D ambiguous. Germline values: CDR1 MGHDK, CDR2 SYGVNS. The length of the CDR3 is 12 residues. V lost 0 bases to trimming and J lost 2 bases, with 2 bases between them. The DNA of the CDR3 is TGTGCCAGCAGTGAATACCCCTACGAGCAGTACTTC. Encoded protein: CASSEYPYEQYF.

The sample holds many counts of this clonotype. The J gene is TRBJ2-3, the V gene TRBV5-1, with D unresolved. Trimming cost V 0 bases and J 9 bases, with 5 bases left between them. The germline gives CDR1 SGHRS, CDR2 YFSETQ. This CDR3 has 11 amino acids. The CDR3 loop reads CASSLALTQYF. The CDR3 nucleotides read TGCGCCAGCAGCTTGGCCCTCACGCAGTATTTT.

This clonotype came up a few times. The rearrangement joins TRBV29-1 to TRBJ1-2, with D perhaps matching TRBD1 (5 bases). The CDR3 has 16 amino acids. The germline V gene encodes CDR1 SQVTM and CDR2 ANQGSEA. V lost 5 bases to trimming and J lost 2 bases, with 21 bases between them. CDR3 nucleotide sequence: TGCAGCGTTACCACGACAGAGCATTATCCAAACTATGGCTACACCTTC. Translating it yields CSVTTTEHYPNYGYTF.

This clonotype was counted at least ten times. The chain employs TRBV27 and TRBJ2-7; TRBD1 matches at 10 bases. The CDR3 sequence is 14 residues long. Germline V CDR1 and CDR2: MNHEY, SMNVEV (reference sequence). The V and J ends lost 6 bases and 6 bases, in that order; junction bases with no gene match: 8. The CDR3 bases are TGTGCCAGCAGCCCGGGACAGGGGTTTTTCGAGCAGTACTTC. It is translated as CASSPGQGFFEQYF.

This clonotype appeared a few times. The chain couples TRBV5-6 to TRBJ2-1, with 8 positions matching TRBD1. This CDR3 contains 15 residues. Trimming took 2 bases from V and 7 from J; bases not matched to a gene: 8. Germline CDR1 reads SGHDT; CDR2 reads YYEEEE. CDR3 protein: CASSFSQGAKNEQFF. CDR3 sequence (DNA): TGTGCCAGCAGCTTCTCCCAGGGGGCTAAGAATGAGCAGTTCTTC.

The V and J genes are TRBV20-1 and TRBJ1-5; D call uncertain. CDR3 size: 15 residues. Trimming left V 0 bases short and J 7 bases short, with 16 bases between. Germline CDR1 is DFQATT and CDR2 is SNEGSKA (reference sequence). The CDR3 reads CSARDSGVGSQPQHF. CDR3 bases: TGCAGTGCTAGAGATTCCGGGGTCGGCAGCCAGCCCCAGCATTTT.

The V gene is TRBV10-3, the J gene TRBJ1-6; 7 bases line up with TRBD1. V trimming: 7 bases; J trimming: 10 bases; junction bases outside the gene matches: 16. CDR1 ENHRY and CDR2 SYGVKD come from the germline V gene. The CDR3 contains 16 residues. The CDR3 spells CAIMGDSQGEWSPLHF. The CDR3 nucleotides read TGTGCCATCATGGGGGACAGCCAGGGGGAATGGTCACCCCTCCACTTT.

This clonotype has ten or more counts. The rearrangement joins TRBV28 to TRBJ2-7; 9 positions agree with TRBD1. Trimming took 7 bases from V and 0 from J; bases not matched to a gene: 4. Germline V lookup: CDR1 MDHEN, CDR2 SYDVKM. CDR3 size: 14 residues. The CDR3 DNA reads TGTGCCAGCACCGGGACAGGGATCTCCTACGAGCAGTACTTC. Translating gives CASTGTGISYEQYF. The full variable domain, rest sourced from reference TRBV28 and TRBJ2-7, is DVKVTQSSRYLVKRTGEKVFLECVQDMDHENMFWYRQDPGLGLRLIYFSYDVKMKEKGDIPEGYSVSREKKERFSLILESASTNQTSMYLCASTGTGISYEQYFGPGTRLTVT.

This clonotype was observed at least ten times. V usage is TRBV6-2 or TRBV6-3 and J usage is TRBJ2-1, with TRBD2 identical over 10 bases. The CDR3 length is 15 residues. The V and J ends lost 7 bases and 8 bases, in that order; junction bases with no gene match: 11. Germline CDR1 MNHEY, CDR2 SVGEGT. The CDR3 spells CASTMPLAGKHEQFF. CDR3 sequence (DNA): TGTGCCAGCACAATGCCACTAGCGGGAAAGCATGAGCAGTTCTTC.

The chain is built from TRBV25-1 and TRBJ2-5, with D unclear. Per germline, CDR1 MGHDK and CDR2 SYGVNS. Trimming removed 4 bases at V and 2 bases at J, with 8 bases between. This CDR3 spans 13 amino acids. DNA of the CDR3: TGTGCCAGCAGTGTCTTGGGTCAAGAGACCCAGTACTTC. This encodes CASSVLGQETQYF.

This clonotype was seen many times. V gene TRBV2 combines with J gene TRBJ2-1; D is unclear. V was shortened by 8 bases and J by 0 bases, with 11 bases between the two germline ends. This CDR3 contains 14 residues. Germline V gene sequence: CDR1 SNHLY, CDR2 FYNNEI. The CDR3 region is CASVAIGSYNEQFF. The CDR3 nucleotides read TGTGCCAGCGTAGCCATCGGCTCCTACAATGAGCAGTTCTTC.

This clonotype was counted only a few times. The chain employs TRBV5-1 and TRBJ1-2; 7 bases line up with TRBD1. CDR1 is SGHRS and CDR2 is YFSETQ in the germline V gene. V lost 4 bases and J lost 8; bases outside the gene matches: 14. The CDR3 length is 15 residues. As DNA, the CDR3 is TGCGCCAGCAGCCCTTGGGACAGCGGAGGGGGCGGCTACACCTTC. As protein: CASSPWDSGGGGYTF.

A remark on this clonotype: This sequence may be a read error, since a much larger clone differs from it by one base. V usage is TRBV3-1 and J usage is TRBJ2-2; 13 bases are shared with TRBD2. The CDR3 length is 19 residues. Germline CDR1 reads LGHDT; CDR2 reads YNNKEL (reference sequence). In nucleotides, the CDR3 is TGTGTCAGCAGCCGAGGACTAGCGGGAGCCACCATATCGGCCGGGGAGCTGTTTTTT. It codes for CVSSRGLAGATISAGELFF. Full variable domain (remainder filled in from reference TRBV3-1 and TRBJ2-2): DTAVSQTPKYLVTQMGNDKSIKCEQNLGHDTMYWYKQDSKKFLKIMFSYNNKELIINETVPNRFSPKSPDKAHLNLHINSLELGDSAVYFCVSSRGLAGATISAGELFFGEGSRLTVL.

The chain is built from TRBV20-1 and TRBJ2-7; 7 bases are shared with TRBD2. The CDR3 runs 15 residues. The V and J ends lost 1 base and 2 bases, in that order; junction bases with no gene match: 8. Germline assignment: CDR1 DFQATT and CDR2 SNEGSKA (reference sequence). The CDR3 spells CSARGPSGDPYEQYF. DNA for the CDR3: TGCAGTGCTAGAGGCCCGAGCGGGGACCCCTACGAGCAGTACTTC.

Many counts were recorded for this clonotype. The chain uses TRBV12-3 or TRBV12-4 and TRBJ1-2; TRBD1 aligns across 8 bases. The V gene end was trimmed by 6 bases and the J gene end by 5 bases; junction bases not matched to a gene: 5. The CDR3 sequence is 13 residues long. This chain's CDR3 is CASSGTGVYGYTF. The CDR3 region has the DNA TGTGCCAGCAGCGGGACAGGCGTTTATGGCTACACCTTC.

This clonotype has at least ten counts. The V and J genes are TRBV27 and TRBJ1-2; D is possibly TRBD1 (6 bases). This CDR3 is 14 amino acids long. Per the germline V gene, CDR1 is MNHEY and CDR2 is SMNVEV (reference sequence). V lost 5 bases and J 4 bases, leaving 14 bases between the germline ends. The CDR3 reads CASSPMDRGYGYTF. CDR3 DNA sequence: TGTGCCAGCAGTCCGATGGACAGAGGCTATGGCTACACCTTC.

This clonotype has at least ten counts. The rearrangement uses TRBV14 and TRBJ2-3; D is perhaps TRBD1 (6 bases). CDR3 size: 16 residues. The V and J ends lost 4 bases and 0 bases respectively, with 14 bases between them. Germline CDR1 is SGHDN and CDR2 is FVKESK. The CDR3 DNA reads as TGTGCCAGCAGCCGACGCATGCAGGGGAGCACAGATACGCAGTATTTT. As protein: CASSRRMQGSTDTQYF.